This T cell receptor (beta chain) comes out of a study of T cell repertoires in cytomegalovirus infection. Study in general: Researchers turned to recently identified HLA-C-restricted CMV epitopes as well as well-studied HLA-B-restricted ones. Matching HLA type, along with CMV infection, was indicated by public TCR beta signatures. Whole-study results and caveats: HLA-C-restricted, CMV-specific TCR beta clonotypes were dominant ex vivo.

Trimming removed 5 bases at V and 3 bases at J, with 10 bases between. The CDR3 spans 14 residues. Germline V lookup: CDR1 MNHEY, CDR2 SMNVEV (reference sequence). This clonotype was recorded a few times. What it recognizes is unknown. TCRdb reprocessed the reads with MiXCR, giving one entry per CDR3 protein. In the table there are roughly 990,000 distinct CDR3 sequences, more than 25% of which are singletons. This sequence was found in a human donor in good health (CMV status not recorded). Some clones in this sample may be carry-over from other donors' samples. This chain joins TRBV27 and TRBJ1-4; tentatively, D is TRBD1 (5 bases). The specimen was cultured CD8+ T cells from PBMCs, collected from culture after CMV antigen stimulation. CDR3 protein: CASSIGAANEKLFF. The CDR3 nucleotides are TGTGCCAGCAGTATAGGGGCGGCTAATGAAAAACTGTTTTTT.